This T cell receptor beta chain originates from a study of blood T cell repertoires in COVID-19. Sequencing used immunoSEQ multiplex PCR; TCRdb keeps in-frame clones, though not all of them. Altogether 400,000 to 550,000 clones are present, about 85% being singletons, with the ten largest covering roughly 2%. CDR1 is GTSNPN and CDR2 is SVGIG in the germline V gene (reference sequence). V was cut by 4 bases and J by 10 bases, with 14 bases left in between. The CDR3 contains 12 residues. The specimen was PBMCs or T cells enriched from blood (not recorded which). The genes are TRBV30 and TRBJ2-1; no clear D gene. The clonotype originates from a woman under 30 with acute COVID-19. DNA of the CDR3: TGTGCCTGGAATCCGAGACAAGGAGAGCAGTTCTTC. Its translation: CAWNPRQGEQFF.